The text below deals with one T cell receptor (beta chain). Its antigen is still unknown. This sample is drawn from a study of T cells in localized non-small cell lung cancer. Germline V lookup: CDR1 SGHRS, CDR2 YFSETQ. The V gene lost 3 bases and the J gene lost 2 bases, with 7 bases spanning the gap. This CDR3 is 13 amino acids long. The study's findings and limits: Highest T cell clonality was seen in uninvolved adjacent lung, surpassing that measured in tumor. Paired adjacent lung recovered a median around 62 of the top 100 tumor clones.

Profiled with immunoSEQ multiplex PCR; TCRdb holds only in-frame clones, not every one. The sample yields 72,000 or so clones, roughly 81% seen once. The material was peripheral blood, obtained before any cancer treatment. V usage is TRBV5-1 and J usage is TRBJ2-3, with a weak D call TRBD2 (5 bases). The sequence was collected from a female donor older than 55 with stage I lung adenocarcinoma. CDR3 bases: TGCGCCAGCAGCTACGACTACACAGATACGCAGTATTTT. Translating gives CASSYDYTDTQYF.